Below, one T cell receptor beta chain is given with its context. These data originate in a study of T cell changes during pregnancy in multiple sclerosis. This CDR3 spans 18 amino acids. Per the germline V gene, CDR1 is SNHLY and CDR2 is FYNNEI. The junction had 14 bases not matched to a gene; V was cut back by 4 bases and J by 4 bases. The method was immunoSEQ multiplex PCR; TCRdb's version includes in-frame clones alone and lacks a portion of them. The repertoire holds 30,000 to 40,000 clones, with approximately 90% as singletons. This rearrangement joins TRBV2 to TRBJ2-7; 12 bases align to TRBD2. Sample: CD8+ T cells from peripheral blood mononuclear cells, taken in the third trimester of pregnancy. This TCR came from a female donor with multiple sclerosis, enrolled in a pregnancy study. The CDR3 DNA sequence: TGTGCCAGCAGTGTTCCCACGGCTAGCGGGGGGGCAAGGTACGAGCAGTACTTC. Translation gives CASSVPTASGGARYEQYF. The entire variable domain, with the rest obtained from reference TRBV2 and TRBJ2-7, is as follows: EPEVTQTPSHQVTQMGQEVILRCVPISNHLYFYWYRQILGQKVEFLVSFYNNEISEKSEIFDDQFSVERPDGSNFTLKIRSTKLEDSAMYFCASSVPTASGGARYEQYFGPGTRLTVT.